One sample yielded the 4 T cell receptor beta chains listed below, sequenced in a study of blood T cell repertoires in COVID-19. TCRdb's table, derived via immunoSEQ multiplex PCR, lists solely in-frame clones and lacks some. The sample lists 150,000 or so clones; around 83% were seen once. The sample taken for sequencing was peripheral blood. The receptors come from a man aged 18 to 30 with acute or convalescent COVID-19.

The rearrangement uses TRBV18 and TRBJ2-6, with 7 bases fitting TRBD1. Germline CDR1 and CDR2: KGHSH and LQKENI. Trimming cost V 7 bases and J 0 bases; bases outside gene matches: 6. The CDR3 loop spans 16 amino acids. CDR3 sequence reads: CASFRGQTSGANVLTF. CDR3 in DNA: TGTGCCAGCTTTAGGGGACAGACCTCTGGGGCCAACGTCCTGACTTTC.

The chain uses TRBV24-1 and TRBJ1-5; maybe TRBD1 (5 bases). V was clipped by 2 bases and J by 3 bases, with 13 bases between them. The CDR3 length is 16 residues. The germline V gene has CDR1 KGHDR and CDR2 SFDVKD. DNA for the CDR3: TGTGCCACCAGTGATTCTAACGACAGATACAATCAGCCCCAGCATTTT. Protein product: CATSDSNDRYNQPQHF.

The V gene is TRBV6-5, the J gene TRBJ1-6, with 8 nucleotides matching TRBD1. The CDR3 runs to 14 residues. V was clipped by 6 bases and J by 9 bases; unmatched bases: 7. The germline V gene encodes CDR1 MNHEY and CDR2 SVGAGI. CDR3 bases: TGTGCCAGCAGCTTAGACAGGGGAAGTTCACCCCTCCACTTT. Translation: CASSLDRGSSPLHF.

This chain connects TRBV13 to TRBJ2-7, with no clear D. Germline CDR1 PRHDT, CDR2 FYEKMQ (reference sequence). CDR3 length equals 14 residues. With 0 bases removed from V and 3 bases from J, the gap between germline ends came to 9 bases. Here the CDR3 DNA reads TGTGCCAGCAGCTTAGGCAGGTCTTTCTACGAGCAGTACGTC. It specifies CASSLGRSFYEQYV.